Below, one T cell receptor beta chain is given with its context. The antigen is not known. The data are from a study of shared clonotypes between healthy human individuals. Trimming removed 5 bases at V and 6 bases at J, with 17 bases between. This CDR3 contains 14 residues. Looked up from germline, CDR1 is SGHVS and CDR2 is FQNEAQ. Study results and caveats: Generation probabilities of non-shared clonotypes were lower (relative to those shared by all four donors).

Replicate PCRs for sorted subsets used 200 ng DNA; this equaled about 30,000 T cell genomes. Method: immunoSEQ multiplex PCR; TCRdb's copy keeps in-frame clones and lacks some. The repertoire has roughly 1,500,000 clones, approximately 98.5% of them found once; the top ten carry roughly 0.35%. The sample taken for sequencing was naive CD4+ T cells sorted from blood. The subset was: CD45RA+ positively selected. This TCR was sampled from a man under 40 in good health. The chain employs TRBV7-8 and TRBJ2-7; D remains ambiguous. CDR3 nucleotide sequence: TGTGCCAGCAGCCTTCTTGAGGTAATCGGCGAGCAGTACTTC. Its protein is CASSLLEVIGEQYF.